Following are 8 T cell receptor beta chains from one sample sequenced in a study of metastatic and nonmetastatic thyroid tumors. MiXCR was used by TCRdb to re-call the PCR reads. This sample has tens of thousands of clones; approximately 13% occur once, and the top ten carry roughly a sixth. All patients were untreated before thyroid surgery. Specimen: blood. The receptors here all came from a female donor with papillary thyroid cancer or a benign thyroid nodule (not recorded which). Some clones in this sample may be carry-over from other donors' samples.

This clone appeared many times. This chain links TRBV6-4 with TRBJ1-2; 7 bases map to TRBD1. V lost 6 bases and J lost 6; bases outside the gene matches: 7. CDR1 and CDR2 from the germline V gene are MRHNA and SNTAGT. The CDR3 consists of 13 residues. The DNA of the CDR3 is TGTGCCAGCAGCCACACAGGGGTTAATGGCTACACCTTC. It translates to CASSHTGVNGYTF.

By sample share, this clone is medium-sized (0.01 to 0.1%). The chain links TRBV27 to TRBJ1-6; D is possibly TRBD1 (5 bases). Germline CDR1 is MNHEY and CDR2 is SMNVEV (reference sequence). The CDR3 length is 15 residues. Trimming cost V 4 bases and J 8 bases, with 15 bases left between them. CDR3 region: CASSSLGAGDSPLHF. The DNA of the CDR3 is TGTGCCAGCAGTTCATTAGGGGCGGGGGATTCACCCCTCCACTTT.

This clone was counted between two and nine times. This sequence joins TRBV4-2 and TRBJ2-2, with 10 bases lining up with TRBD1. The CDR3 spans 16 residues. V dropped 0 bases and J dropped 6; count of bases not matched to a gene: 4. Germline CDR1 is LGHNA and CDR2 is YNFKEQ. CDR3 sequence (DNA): TGTGCCAGCAGCCAAGATGAGACAGGGGGCGCCGGGGAGCTGTTTTTT. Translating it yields CASSQDETGGAGELFF.

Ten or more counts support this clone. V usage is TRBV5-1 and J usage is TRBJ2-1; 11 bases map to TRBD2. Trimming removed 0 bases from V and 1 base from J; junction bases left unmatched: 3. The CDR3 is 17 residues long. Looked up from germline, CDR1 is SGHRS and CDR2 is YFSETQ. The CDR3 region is CASSLVSGRVSYNEQFF. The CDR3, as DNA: TGCGCCAGCAGCTTGGTTAGCGGGAGGGTATCCTACAATGAGCAGTTCTTC.

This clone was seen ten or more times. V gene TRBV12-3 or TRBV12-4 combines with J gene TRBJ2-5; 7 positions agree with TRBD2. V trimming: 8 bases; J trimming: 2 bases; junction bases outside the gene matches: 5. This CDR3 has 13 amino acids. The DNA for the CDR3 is TGTGCCAGCTCTCTAGCGGCACAAGAGACCCAGTACTTC. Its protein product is CASSLAAQETQYF.

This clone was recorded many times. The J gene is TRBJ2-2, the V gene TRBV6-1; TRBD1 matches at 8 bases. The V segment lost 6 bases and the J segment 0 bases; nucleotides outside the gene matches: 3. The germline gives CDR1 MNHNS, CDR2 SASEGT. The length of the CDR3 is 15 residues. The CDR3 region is CASSMDRANTGELFF. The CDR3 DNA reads TGTGCCAGCAGCATGGACAGGGCGAACACCGGGGAGCTGTTTTTT.

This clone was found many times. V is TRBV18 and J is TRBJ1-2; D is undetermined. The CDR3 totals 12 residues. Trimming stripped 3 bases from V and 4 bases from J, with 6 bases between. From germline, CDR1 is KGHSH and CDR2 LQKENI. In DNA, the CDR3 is TGTGCCAGCTCACCTGAAACCTATGGCTACACCTTC. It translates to CASSPETYGYTF.

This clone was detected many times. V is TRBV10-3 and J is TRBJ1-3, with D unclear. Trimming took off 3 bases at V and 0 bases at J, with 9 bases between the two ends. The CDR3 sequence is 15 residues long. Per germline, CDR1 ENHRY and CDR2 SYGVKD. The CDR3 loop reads CAISELGHSGNTIYF. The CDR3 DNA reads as TGTGCCATCAGTGAACTGGGCCACTCTGGAAACACCATATATTTT.